The next 24 T cell receptor beta chains were all read from a single sample in a study of T-cell reconstitution after alpha-beta-depleted transplantation in children. Using unique molecular identifiers, the investigators prepared the TCRbeta library. TCRdb re-called the PCR reads through MiXCR, storing one row per CDR3 protein. The sample lists some 200,000 distinct CDR3 sequences; 6.6% were seen once. Sequences were derived from PBMCs, sampled before TCRalphabeta/CD19-depleted stem cell transplant. The receptors come from a boy under 10 years old with acute lymphoblastic leukemia, due to receive a stem cell transplant.

This clonotype has at least ten counts. This chain links TRBV7-9 with TRBJ1-2; D unresolved. The CDR3 consists of 13 residues. V was cut by 3 bases and J by 6 bases, with 11 bases left in between. CDR1 and CDR2 (germline): SEHNR, FQNEAQ (reference sequence). CDR3 residues: CASSFTFEDGYTF. As DNA, the CDR3 is TGTGCCAGCAGCTTTACGTTTGAGGATGGCTACACCTTC. Using reference TRBV7-9 and TRBJ1-2 for the parts outside the CDR3, the full variable domain is DTGVSQNPRHKITKRGQNVTFRCDPISEHNRLYWYRQTLGQGPEFLTYFQNEAQLEKSRLLSDRFSAERPKGSFSTLEIQRTEQGDSAMYLCASSFTFEDGYTFGSGTRLTVV.

This clonotype was seen a few times. As DNA, the CDR3 is TGCAGTGAGCTAGACCCATTGGGGGAGACCCAGTACTTC. This sequence encodes CSELDPLGETQYF. The chain links TRBV20-1 to TRBJ2-5, with unresolved D. The CDR3 sequence is 13 residues long. Per germline, CDR1 DFQATT and CDR2 SNEGSKA (reference sequence). V shed 7 bases and J shed 5 bases, with 17 bases lying between them.

The rearrangement uses TRBV20-1 and TRBJ2-7; no firm D call. V shed 6 bases and J shed 1 base, with 10 bases lying between them. Per the germline V gene, CDR1 is DFQATT and CDR2 is SNEGSKA (reference sequence). This CDR3 contains 12 residues. As DNA, the CDR3 is TGCAGTGCCCCTGACATTTCCTACGAGCAGTACTTC. It translates to CSAPDISYEQYF.

This clonotype occurred many times. The rearrangement joins TRBV28 to TRBJ2-5; D gene unclear. Trimming removed 4 bases at V and 2 bases at J, with 8 bases between. In germline, CDR1 is MDHEN, CDR2 SYDVKM. The CDR3 contains 13 residues. CDR3 sequence: CASSSRRQETQYF. The CDR3 coding sequence is TGTGCCAGCAGTTCGCGTAGACAAGAGACCCAGTACTTC. The entire variable domain, with the rest obtained from reference TRBV28 and TRBJ2-5, is as follows: DVKVTQSSRYLVKRTGEKVFLECVQDMDHENMFWYRQDPGLGLRLIYFSYDVKMKEKGDIPEGYSVSREKKERFSLILESASTNQTSMYLCASSSRRQETQYFGPGTRLLVL.

This clonotype was counted many times. V usage is TRBV6-5 and J usage is TRBJ1-5, with unresolved D. Germline assignment: CDR1 MNHEY and CDR2 SVGAGI. The CDR3 runs to 14 residues. V gave up 6 bases and J gave up 0 bases, with 9 bases separating them. The CDR3 bases are TGTGCCAGCAGCCCGGAGTATAGCAATCAGCCCCAGCATTTT. The encoded protein is CASSPEYSNQPQHF.

In this sample, this clonotype turned up many times. The chain employs TRBV12-3 or TRBV12-4 and TRBJ2-7; TRBD2 might be the D (5 bases). The ends were cut back, 6 bases at V and 0 bases at J, with 12 bases in the middle. The CDR3 length is 14 residues. The CDR3 here is CASSPTLASYEQYF. The CDR3 DNA reads TGTGCCAGCAGCCCCACCCTAGCCTCCTACGAGCAGTACTTC.

This clonotype has at least ten counts. The chain joins TRBV5-1 to TRBJ2-5, with D possibly TRBD1 on 6 matching bases. V lost 4 bases and J lost 2, with 18 bases in between. Germline CDR1 reads SGHRS; CDR2 reads YFSETQ. CDR3 length equals 16 residues. The CDR3 DNA sequence: TGCGCCAGCAGCCCGCGGCTGGACAGCAGTCAAGAGACCCAGTACTTC. Residues: CASSPRLDSSQETQYF.

This clonotype was detected once. This chain joins TRBV11-1 and TRBJ2-2, with D perhaps TRBD2 (5 bases). CDR3 length: 17 residues. Per the germline V gene, CDR1 is SGHAT and CDR2 is FQDESV (reference sequence). V lost 2 bases, J lost 6 bases, and 19 bases lay in between. DNA for the CDR3: TGTGCCAGCAGCTTAAGGTCCTGGGGAGCGGCCCCCGGGGAGCTGTTTTTT. It is translated as CASSLRSWGAAPGELFF.

The rearrangement links TRBV20-1 to TRBJ1-1, with TRBD1 matching 9 bases. The CDR3 extends over 18 amino acids. Trimming took 0 bases from V and 0 from J; bases not matched to a gene: 11. The V gene's germline CDR1 is DFQATT and CDR2 SNEGSKA (reference sequence). In DNA, the CDR3 is TGCAGTGCTAGAGATAGTACCCGGACAGGGGTTCTGAACACTGAAGCTTTCTTT. It encodes CSARDSTRTGVLNTEAFF.

This clonotype was detected many times. The chain combines TRBV11-2 with TRBJ2-7; possibly TRBD1 or TRBD2 for D (5 bases each). The CDR3 covers 17 residues. With 2 bases removed from V and 5 bases from J, the gap between germline ends came to 22 bases. CDR1 and CDR2 (germline): SGHAT, FQNNGV. Written as DNA, the CDR3 is TGTGCCAGCAGCTTAAATGTCCGCCGTGGGGGTCACCACGAGCAGTACTTC. Protein product: CASSLNVRRGGHHEQYF.

The sample holds many counts of this clonotype. This rearrangement joins TRBV7-9 to TRBJ2-5; D possibly corresponds to TRBD1 (6 bases). The CDR3 has 16 amino acids. Germline V gives CDR1 SEHNR, CDR2 FQNEAQ (reference sequence). Trimming took off 1 base at V and 3 bases at J, with 15 bases between the two ends. CDR3 amino acids: CASSLVVSTGEETQYF. The CDR3 nucleotides are TGTGCCAGCAGCTTAGTAGTATCGACAGGAGAAGAGACCCAGTACTTC.

J is TRBJ2-7 and V is TRBV7-8; D is uncertain. Trimming pared 2 bases from V and 5 bases from J, leaving 10 bases between. This CDR3 has 13 residues. Per the germline V gene, CDR1 is SGHVS and CDR2 is FQNEAQ. CDR3 DNA sequence: TGTGCCAGCAGCTTATCCGACCAGCACGAGCAGTACTTC. This encodes CASSLSDQHEQYF.

This clonotype was picked up many times. The chain combines TRBV10-3 with TRBJ2-7; 9 positions match TRBD2. Germline trimming cut 6 bases from V and 0 bases from J; bases unmatched to any gene: 6. This CDR3 contains 15 residues. Germline lookup yields CDR1 ENHRY and CDR2 SYGVKD. CDR3 protein: CAISLTSGSSYEQYF. As DNA, the CDR3 is TGTGCCATCAGCCTGACTAGCGGCAGCTCCTACGAGCAGTACTTC.

This clonotype was observed a few times. V is TRBV5-5 and J is TRBJ2-5; D tentatively fits TRBD1 or TRBD2 (5 bases each). The CDR3 runs 15 residues. In germline, CDR1 is SGHKS, CDR2 YYEKEE (reference sequence). V lost 1 base to trimming and J lost 7 bases, with 17 bases between them. The CDR3 region is CASSLSLAGTATQYF. In nucleotides, the CDR3 is TGTGCCAGCAGCTTGTCCCTGGCAGGGACCGCGACCCAGTACTTC.

At least ten counts were recorded for this clonotype. V gene TRBV2 combines with J gene TRBJ2-2; D is undetermined. Germline CDR1 and CDR2: SNHLY and FYNNEI. The CDR3 extends over 11 amino acids. Between the trimmed V and J ends, which lost 8 bases and 5 bases, there was a span of 6 bases. The CDR3 loop reads CASGSTGELFF. The CDR3 region has the DNA TGTGCCAGCGGGTCAACCGGGGAGCTGTTTTTT.

The table lists this clonotype with many counts. This sequence joins TRBV6-2 or TRBV6-3 and TRBJ2-3; perhaps TRBD2 as D (6 bases). The V gene's germline CDR1 is MNHEY and CDR2 SVGEGT. Trimming left V 4 bases short and J 2 bases short, with 13 bases between. The CDR3 spans 15 residues. The CDR3 here is CASSSGTVNTDTQYF. The CDR3 DNA follows: TGTGCCAGCAGTTCCGGGACTGTCAACACAGATACGCAGTATTTT.

The table lists this clonotype with many counts. The gene calls are TRBV7-6 and TRBJ2-3; 9 bases agree with TRBD1. The CDR3 totals 14 residues. J was trimmed by 7 bases and V by 6 bases; bases with no gene match: 8. Germline V lookup: CDR1 SGHVS, CDR2 FNYEAQ. CDR3 residues: CASRPGQGLNTQYF. The CDR3 DNA reads as TGTGCCAGCAGACCTGGACAGGGGTTGAATACGCAGTATTTT.

J is TRBJ1-1 and V is TRBV7-2; TRBD1 matches 7 bases. Looked up from germline, CDR1 is SGHTA and CDR2 is FQGNSA. The trim removed 5 bases at V and 1 base at J, leaving 13 bases unmatched. The CDR3 loop spans 17 amino acids. The CDR3 nucleotides are TGTGCCAGCAGCAATAGACAGGGAGGGGGTTGGAACACTGAAGCTTTCTTT. This translates into CASSNRQGGGWNTEAFF.

This clonotype was counted many times. The V and J genes are TRBV20-1 and TRBJ2-2, with TRBD1 matching 8 bases. In germline, CDR1 is DFQATT, CDR2 SNEGSKA (reference sequence). The CDR3 loop spans 13 amino acids. Trimming at V came to 4 bases and at J to 5 bases, leaving 3 bases not matched to a gene. CDR3 bases: TGCAGTGCTACAGGGGGCGCGACCGGGGAGCTGTTTTTT. Its translation is CSATGGATGELFF.

This clonotype was counted at least ten times. The rearrangement uses TRBV18 and TRBJ2-7; 16 bases map to TRBD2. V shed 2 bases and J 0 bases; nucleotides not matched to a gene: 7. This CDR3 has 19 residues. Germline V gives CDR1 KGHSH, CDR2 LQKENI. In nucleotides, the CDR3 is TGTGCCAGCTCACCAACGGGACTAGCGGGGGGGTTCAACTCCTACGAGCAGTACTTC. Translated: CASSPTGLAGGFNSYEQYF.

V usage is TRBV20-1 and J usage is TRBJ2-3; D uncertain. The CDR3 has 15 residues. V dropped 3 bases and J dropped 2 bases, with 15 bases sitting between them. Germline values: CDR1 DFQATT, CDR2 SNEGSKA (reference sequence). The CDR3 sequence: CSASPPEQTTDTQYF. In DNA form, the CDR3 reads TGCAGTGCTAGCCCGCCGGAACAGACCACAGATACGCAGTATTTT.

This clonotype has only a few counts. V and J are TRBV4-3 and TRBJ2-1, with a possible D match to TRBD2 (6 bases). This CDR3 comprises 15 residues. Germline loops: CDR1 LGHNA, CDR2 YSLEER. V lost 0 bases, J lost 10 bases, and 16 bases lay in between. This CDR3 is CASSQDAGTRREQFF. CDR3 nucleotide sequence: TGCGCCAGCAGCCAAGATGCCGGGACTCGGAGGGAGCAGTTCTTC.

This clonotype was recorded many times. The DNA for the CDR3 is TGTGCCAGCAGTTACTCCTCTAGCGGGGGGGACGGGGAGCTGTTTTTT. Amino acid sequence: CASSYSSSGGDGELFF. The chain has TRBV6-5 and TRBJ2-2; 12 bases line up with TRBD2. The junction had 3 bases not matched to a gene; V was cut back by 0 bases and J by 7 bases. This CDR3 contains 16 residues. From germline, CDR1 is MNHEY and CDR2 SVGAGI.

This chain connects TRBV7-9 to TRBJ2-1, with a possible D match to TRBD2 (6 bases). V shed 3 bases and J shed 5 bases, with 8 bases lying between them. CDR1 is SEHNR and CDR2 is FQNEAQ in the germline V gene (reference sequence). This CDR3 has 13 amino acids. The CDR3 protein is CASSFGGDNEQFF. As DNA, the CDR3 is TGTGCCAGCAGCTTCGGCGGGGACAATGAGCAGTTCTTC.